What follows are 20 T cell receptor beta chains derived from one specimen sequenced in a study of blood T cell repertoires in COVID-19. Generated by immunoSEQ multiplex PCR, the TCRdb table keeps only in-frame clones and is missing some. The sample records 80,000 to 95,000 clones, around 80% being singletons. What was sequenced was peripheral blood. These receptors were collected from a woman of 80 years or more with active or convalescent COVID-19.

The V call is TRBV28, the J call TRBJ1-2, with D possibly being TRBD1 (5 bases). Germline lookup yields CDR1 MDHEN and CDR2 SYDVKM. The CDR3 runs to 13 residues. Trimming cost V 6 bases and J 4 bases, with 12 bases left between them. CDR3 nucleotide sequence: TGTGCCAGCAGACTCCGGGGGAGCTATGGCTACACCTTC. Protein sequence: CASRLRGSYGYTF.

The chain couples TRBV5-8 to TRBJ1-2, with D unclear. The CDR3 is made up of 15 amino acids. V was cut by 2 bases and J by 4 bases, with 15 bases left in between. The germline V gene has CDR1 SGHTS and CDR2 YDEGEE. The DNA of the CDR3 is TGTGCCAGCAGCTTACTAAGGACTGAATCCTATGGCTACACCTTC. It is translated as CASSLLRTESYGYTF.

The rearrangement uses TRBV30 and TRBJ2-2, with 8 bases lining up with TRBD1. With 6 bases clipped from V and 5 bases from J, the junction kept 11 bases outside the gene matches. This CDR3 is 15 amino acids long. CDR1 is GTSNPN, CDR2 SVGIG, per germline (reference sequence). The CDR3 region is CACKDRVLRTGELFF. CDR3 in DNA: TGTGCCTGCAAGGACAGGGTTTTGAGAACCGGGGAGCTGTTTTTT. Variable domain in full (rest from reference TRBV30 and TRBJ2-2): SQTIHQWPATLVQPVGSPLSLECTVEGTSNPNLYWYRQAAGRGLQLLFYSVGIGQISSEVPQNLSASRPQDRQFILSSKKLLLSDSGFYLCACKDRVLRTGELFFGEGSRLTVL.

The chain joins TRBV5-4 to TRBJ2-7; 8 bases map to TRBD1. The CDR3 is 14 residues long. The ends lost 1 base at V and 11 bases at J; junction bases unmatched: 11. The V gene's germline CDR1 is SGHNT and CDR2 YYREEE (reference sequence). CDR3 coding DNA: TGTGCCAGCAGCTTGTATCGTCAGGGGGCTCGGGAGTACTTC. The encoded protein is CASSLYRQGAREYF.

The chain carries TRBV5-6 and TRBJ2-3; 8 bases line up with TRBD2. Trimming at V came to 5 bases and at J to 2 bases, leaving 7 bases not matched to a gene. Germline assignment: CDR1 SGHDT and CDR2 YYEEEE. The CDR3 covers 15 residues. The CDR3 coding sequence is TGTGCCAGCAGATCGGAGCGGGGGTACACAGATACGCAGTATTTT. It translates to CASRSERGYTDTQYF.

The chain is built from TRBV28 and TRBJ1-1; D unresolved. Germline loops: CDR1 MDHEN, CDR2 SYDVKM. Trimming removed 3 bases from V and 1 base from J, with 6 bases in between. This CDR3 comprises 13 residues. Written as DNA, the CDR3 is TGTGCCAGCAGTTTTAGCGGGAACACTGAAGCTTTCTTT. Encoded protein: CASSFSGNTEAFF.

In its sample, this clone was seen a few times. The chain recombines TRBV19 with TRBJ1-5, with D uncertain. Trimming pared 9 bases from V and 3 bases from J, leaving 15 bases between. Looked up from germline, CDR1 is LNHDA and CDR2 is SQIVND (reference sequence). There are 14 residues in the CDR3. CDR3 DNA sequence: TGTGCCAGCCGCTCACCGGGGAACAATCAGCCCCAGCATTTT. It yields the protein CASRSPGNNQPQHF.

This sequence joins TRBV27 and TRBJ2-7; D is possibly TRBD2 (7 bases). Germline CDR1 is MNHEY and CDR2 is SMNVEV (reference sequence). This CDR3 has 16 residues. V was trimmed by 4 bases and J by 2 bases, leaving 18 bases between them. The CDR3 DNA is TGTGCCAGCAGTTCGGGGGGCTATATCCAAGCCTACGAGCAGTACTTC. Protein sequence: CASSSGGYIQAYEQYF.

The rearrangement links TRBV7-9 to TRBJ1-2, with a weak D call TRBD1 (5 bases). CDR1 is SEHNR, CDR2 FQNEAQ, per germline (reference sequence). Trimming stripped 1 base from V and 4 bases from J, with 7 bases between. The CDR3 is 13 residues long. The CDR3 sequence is CASSLGQIYGYTF. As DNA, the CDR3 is TGTGCCAGCAGCTTAGGACAGATCTATGGCTACACCTTC.

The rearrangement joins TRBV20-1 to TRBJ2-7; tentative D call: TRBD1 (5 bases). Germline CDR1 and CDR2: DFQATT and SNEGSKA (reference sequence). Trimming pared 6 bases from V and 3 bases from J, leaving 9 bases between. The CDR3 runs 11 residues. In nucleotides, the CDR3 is TGCAGTGCCAGGGTTGGCTACGAGCAGTACTTC. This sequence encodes CSARVGYEQYF.

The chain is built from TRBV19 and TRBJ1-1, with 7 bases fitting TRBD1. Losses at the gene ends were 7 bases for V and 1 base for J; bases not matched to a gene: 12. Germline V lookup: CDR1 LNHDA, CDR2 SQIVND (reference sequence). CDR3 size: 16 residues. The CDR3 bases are TGTGCCAGTATTGCACCTGCGGGACAGCGGAACACTGAAGCTTTCTTT. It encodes CASIAPAGQRNTEAFF.

The CDR3 coding sequence is TGTGCCACCAGTGATCCCCCCCCGGAGGAGCAGTTCTTC. Translating it yields CATSDPPPEEQFF. This chain connects TRBV24-1 to TRBJ2-1; no reliable D call. The CDR3 runs to 13 residues. Germline values: CDR1 KGHDR, CDR2 SFDVKD. Trimming took off 3 bases at V and 10 bases at J, with 12 bases between the two ends.

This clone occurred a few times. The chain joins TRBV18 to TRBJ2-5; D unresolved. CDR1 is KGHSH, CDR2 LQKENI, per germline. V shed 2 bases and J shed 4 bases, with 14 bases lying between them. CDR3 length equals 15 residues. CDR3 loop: CASSPGPHGGETQYF. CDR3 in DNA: TGTGCCAGCTCACCAGGCCCTCACGGCGGAGAGACCCAGTACTTC.

The CDR3 DNA is TGTGCCAGTAGTATCAGGCACGAGCAGTACTTC. Amino acid sequence: CASSIRHEQYF. The rearrangement uses TRBV19 and TRBJ2-7, with D unclear. Germline V lookup: CDR1 LNHDA, CDR2 SQIVND (reference sequence). Trimming left V 3 bases short and J 5 bases short, with 5 bases between. CDR3 length: 11 amino acids.

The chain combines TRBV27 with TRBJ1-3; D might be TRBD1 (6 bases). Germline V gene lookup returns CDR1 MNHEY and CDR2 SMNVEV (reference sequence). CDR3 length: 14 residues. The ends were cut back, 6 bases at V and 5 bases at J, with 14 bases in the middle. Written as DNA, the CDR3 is TGTGCCAGCAGGAACAGGGAGAACCGAAACACCATATATTTT. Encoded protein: CASRNRENRNTIYF.

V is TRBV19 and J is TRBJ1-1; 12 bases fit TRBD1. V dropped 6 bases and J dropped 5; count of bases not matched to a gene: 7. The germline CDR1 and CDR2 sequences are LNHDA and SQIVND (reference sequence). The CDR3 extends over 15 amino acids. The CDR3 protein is CASRGTGGRGTEAFF. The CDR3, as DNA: TGTGCCAGTAGGGGGACAGGGGGCCGGGGGACTGAAGCTTTCTTT.

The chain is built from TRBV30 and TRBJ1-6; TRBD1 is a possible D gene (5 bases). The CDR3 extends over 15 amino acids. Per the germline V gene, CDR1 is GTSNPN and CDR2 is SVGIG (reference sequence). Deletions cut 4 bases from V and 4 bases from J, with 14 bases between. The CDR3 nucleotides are TGTGCCTGGAACGGCAGGGACTTTTATAATTCACCCCTCCACTTT. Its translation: CAWNGRDFYNSPLHF.

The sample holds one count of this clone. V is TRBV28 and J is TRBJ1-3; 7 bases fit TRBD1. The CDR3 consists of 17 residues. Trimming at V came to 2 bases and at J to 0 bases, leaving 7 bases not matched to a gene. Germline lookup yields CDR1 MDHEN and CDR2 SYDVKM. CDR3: CASSLTGESFSGNTIYF. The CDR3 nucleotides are TGTGCCAGCAGTTTAACAGGGGAGAGTTTCTCTGGAAACACCATATATTTT.

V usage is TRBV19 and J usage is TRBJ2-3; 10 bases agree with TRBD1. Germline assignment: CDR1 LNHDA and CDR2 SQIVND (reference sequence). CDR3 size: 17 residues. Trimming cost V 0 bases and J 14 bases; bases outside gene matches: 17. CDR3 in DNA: TGTGCCAGTAGTATAGATCTGACAGGGGGCGCGAGCGGGGAGCGGTATTTT. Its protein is CASSIDLTGGASGERYF.

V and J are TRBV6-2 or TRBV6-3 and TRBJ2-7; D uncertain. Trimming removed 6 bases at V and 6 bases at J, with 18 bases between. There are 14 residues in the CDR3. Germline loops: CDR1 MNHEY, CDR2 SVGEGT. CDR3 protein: CASSTSGNGREQYF. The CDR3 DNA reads TGTGCCAGCAGCACATCAGGTAACGGTCGCGAGCAGTACTTC.